This record looks at one TCR beta chain sequence and its context. The data derive from a study of identical twins. V shed 3 bases, J shed 9 bases, and the junction held 6 bases outside the gene matches. Germline V lookup: CDR1 SGHDT, CDR2 YYEEEE. The CDR3 runs to 14 residues. TCRdb re-derived calls from the 5' RACE reads in MiXCR, one entry per CDR3 protein. The table shows some 690,000 distinct CDR3 sequences, with less than 25% occurring only once. These same records also appear under a second study, on T cells expressing NK-cell markers.

The specimen was PBMCs. The chain has TRBV5-6 and TRBJ2-1; TRBD1 aligns across 10 bases. The TCR originated in a woman under 30 in good health. This CDR3 is CASSWGTGVFEQFF. CDR3 in DNA: TGTGCCAGCAGCTGGGGGACAGGGGTCTTTGAGCAGTTCTTC.